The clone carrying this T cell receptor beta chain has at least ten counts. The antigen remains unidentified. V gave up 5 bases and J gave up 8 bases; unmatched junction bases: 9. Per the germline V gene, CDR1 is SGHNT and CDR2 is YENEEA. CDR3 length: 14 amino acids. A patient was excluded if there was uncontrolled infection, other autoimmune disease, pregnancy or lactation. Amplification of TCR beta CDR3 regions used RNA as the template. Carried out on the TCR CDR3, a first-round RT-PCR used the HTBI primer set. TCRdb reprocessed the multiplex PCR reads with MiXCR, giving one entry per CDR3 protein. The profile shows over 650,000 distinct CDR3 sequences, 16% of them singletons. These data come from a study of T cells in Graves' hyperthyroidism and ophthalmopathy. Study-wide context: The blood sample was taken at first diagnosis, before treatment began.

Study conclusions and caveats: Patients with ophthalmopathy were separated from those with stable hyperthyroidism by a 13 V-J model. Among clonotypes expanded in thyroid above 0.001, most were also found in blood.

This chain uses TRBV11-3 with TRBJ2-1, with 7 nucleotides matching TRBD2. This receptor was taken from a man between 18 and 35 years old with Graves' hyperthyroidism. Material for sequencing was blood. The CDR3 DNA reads TGTGCCAGCAGCCGTCTGGGTGGGAGGGATGAGCAGTTCTTC. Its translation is CASSRLGGRDEQFF. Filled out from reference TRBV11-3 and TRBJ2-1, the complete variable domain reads EAGVVQSPRYKIIEKKQPVAFWCNPISGHNTLYWYLQNLGQGPELLIRYENEEAVDDSQLPKDRFSAERLKGVDSTLKIQPAELGDSAVYLCASSRLGGRDEQFFGPGTRLTVL.